This T cell receptor (beta chain) was recovered during a study of blood T cells in healthy people across ages. In the study overall: About one barcoded beta molecule per two T cells was captured by template switching. Findings and caveats of the study: Calculation of diversity from one million T cells yielded estimates considered to be underestimates. Older age went with lower TCR beta diversity per million T cells, in a roughly linear way.

Concerning this clonotype itself: Its antigen is unidentified.

Together with a sample-barcoded 5' primer, a J-beta primer mix was included in a second PCR lasting about 6 to 11 cycles. TCRdb ran MiXCR on the 5' RACE reads and lists one entry per CDR3 protein. This table holds around 1.5 million distinct CDR3 sequences, roughly 40% found once. The CDR3 is made up of 19 amino acids. Trimming took 6 bases from V and 0 from J; bases not matched to a gene: 13. Germline V gene lookup returns CDR1 SNHLY and CDR2 FYNNEI. Caucasian, healthy and from Russia, the donors were aged between about 6 and 100. The sample was blood. The V call is TRBV2, the J call TRBJ2-1; 11 nucleotides line up with TRBD2. This receptor was obtained from a woman aged 18-35 years in good health. The DNA for the CDR3 is TGTGCCAGCAGGGAGGGGACTAGCGGACCCCTCGGCTCCTACAATGAGCAGTTCTTC. Its protein product is CASREGTSGPLGSYNEQFF. The variable domain in full, with the rest retrieved from reference TRBV2 and TRBJ2-1, is EPEVTQTPSHQVTQMGQEVILRCVPISNHLYFYWYRQILGQKVEFLVSFYNNEISEKSEIFDDQFSVERPDGSNFTLKIRSTKLEDSAMYFCASREGTSGPLGSYNEQFFGPGTRLTVL.